Listed below are T cell receptor beta chains from one sample, sequenced in a study of blood T cells in healthy people across ages. TCRdb passed the 5' RACE reads through MiXCR, listing each CDR3 protein once. The sample shows under 1,100,000 distinct CDR3 sequences, almost 25% of them seen only once. These data also formed part of another study, on T cells of mothers and their children.

The sequenced sample was blood. The receptors come from a girl aged 2 to 10 in good health. Both conserved end residues are part of each CDR3.

J	V	CDR3
TRBJ2-5	TRBV7-9	CATTKLDAGFQETQYF
TRBJ2-4	TRBV15	CATSRGSGTTENIQYF
TRBJ2-3	TRBV5-6	CASSLSGETDTQYF
TRBJ1-2	TRBV29-1	CSVEQTSYGYTF
TRBJ2-3	TRBV7-2	CASSPSSGSTDTQYF
TRBJ1-4	TRBV11-2	CASSSTSEGEKLFF
TRBJ1-1	TRBV29-1	CSVGFDHEAFF
TRBJ2-1	TRBV29-1	CSVVTGNKNEQFF
TRBJ2-7	TRBV5-6	CASSIIRDSARREQYF
NA	TRBV6-5	CATRRGNDEQFF
NA	TRBV29-1	CSVETAGAYEQYF
TRBJ2-2	TRBV24-1	CATSAPKAPRGLFF
TRBJ1-1	TRBV7-6	CASSLVDRKAFF
TRBJ2-5	TRBV11-3	CASSEYGLDETQYF
TRBJ1-4	TRBV7-6	CASSLGDRSTNEKLFF
TRBJ1-5	TRBV10-3	CAISAGQQGQNQPQHF
TRBJ2-7	TRBV2	CASSDGYSYEQYF
NA	TRBV3-1	CASSTDTNDEQFF
TRBJ2-2	TRBV9	CASSVWADTGELFF
TRBJ2-7	TRBV29-1	CSVGEDSYEQYF
TRBJ2-2	TRBV12-3/TRBV12-4	CASSRTRNTGELFF
TRBJ1-1	TRBV29-1	CSVEQTGNTEAFF
TRBJ2-1	TRBV5-1	CASTRRKGNEQFF
TRBJ2-7	TRBV27	CASRSGLAGLYEQYF
TRBJ2-1	TRBV7-3	CASSQSGRAIYNEQFF
NA	TRBV29-1	CSVLPPDTAYEQYF
TRBJ2-7	TRBV12-3/TRBV12-4	CASSSPVAGDGYEQYF
NA	TRBV29-1	CSVEDDQEYEQYF
TRBJ2-1	TRBV13	CASSLASGGTEQFF
TRBJ1-1	TRBV6-6	CASNLAGTGRTEAFF
TRBJ2-5	TRBV12-3/TRBV12-4	CASSLVGGWETQYF
TRBJ2-2	TRBV13	CASSLGGQVTGELFF
NA	TRBV6-2/TRBV6-3	CASTFRNEQFF
TRBJ1-3	TRBV7-9	CAKSGGSGNTIYF
TRBJ1-2	TRBV4-3	CASSQTGVGGYTF
TRBJ1-5	TRBV15	CATSRTTGKLPQHF
TRBJ1-1	TRBV29-1	CSVQLPSEAFF
NA	TRBV9	CASSEKRSGGNEQFF
TRBJ2-1	TRBV29-1	CSARTGGVNEQFF
TRBJ2-7	TRBV7-9	CASSLFEGPYEQYF
TRBJ2-7	TRBV2	CASRSGRDTYEQYF
TRBJ1-1	TRBV29-1	CSVRTLDYTEAFF
TRBJ2-2	TRBV24-1	CATSDTGYGELFF
TRBJ2-5	TRBV5-6	CASSSDLAGGETQYF
TRBJ2-7	TRBV19	CASETGSREQYF
TRBJ2-2	TRBV7-6	CASRPTGLAGELFF
TRBJ2-5	TRBV29-1	CSVVGPAWTQYF
TRBJ1-2	TRBV7-3	CASRAIWTGVNDYGYTF
TRBJ2-7	TRBV29-1	CSVLSDGGQYF
TRBJ2-6	TRBV10-1	CASSGSTGDYSGANVLTF
TRBJ2-1	TRBV27	CASSYPGTGESNEQFF
TRBJ2-7	TRBV5-6	CASSGGPKNYEQYF
TRBJ1-5	TRBV12-3/TRBV12-4	CASSWGRSNQPQHF
TRBJ2-5	TRBV7-2	CASTPSGNDWPGKTQYF
NA	TRBV4-1	CASSPGLAPSYEQYF